This T cell receptor (beta chain) is drawn from a study of T-cell reconstitution after alpha-beta-depleted transplantation in children. Study-wide findings and caveats: Alpha-beta T cells present about two months after transplant were reported to originate from several hundred expanded graft clones. By one year post-transplant, T-cell counts and diversity largely arose from T cells that were newly produced. Recipient T cells and thymic progenitors that survived were the source of the high TCRbeta diversity seen at day 60 in some patients.

This clonotype was recorded many times. Its specificity is not known. Unique molecular identifiers were incorporated during preparation of the TCRbeta library. MiXCR, applied by TCRdb to the PCR reads, yields one record per CDR3 protein. The table lists 670,000 or so distinct CDR3 sequences, about an eighth of them singletons. This sequence originates from a girl aged 2 to 10 with congenital amegakaryocytic thrombocytopenia, due to receive a stem cell transplant. The starting material was PBMCs, obtained before TCRalphabeta/CD19-depleted stem cell transplant.

The CDR3 region is CSARVAGGPGELFF. DNA of the CDR3: TGCAGTGCTAGAGTAGCGGGAGGGCCTGGGGAGCTGTTTTTT. The V gene is TRBV20-1, the J gene TRBJ2-2; 11 bases map to TRBD2. This CDR3 comprises 14 residues. Per the germline V gene, CDR1 is DFQATT and CDR2 is SNEGSKA (reference sequence). V trimming: 1 base; J trimming: 8 bases; junction bases outside the gene matches: 3.